What follows are 10 T cell receptor beta chains derived from one specimen sequenced in a study of OX40 agonist ivuxolimab in advanced cancers. Assay: immunoSEQ multiplex PCR; the TCRdb copy retains only in-frame clones and omits some. There are tens of thousands of clones in the sample; around 93% occur only once, and 8.7% lies in the top ten. Specimen: CD4+ or CD8+ T cells sorted from blood, collected in a trial of the OX40 agonist ivuxolimab. These TCRs come from an adult with an advanced solid tumor such as melanoma, head and neck, liver or kidney cancer.

This chain joins TRBV4-2 and TRBJ2-3; 10 bases agree with TRBD2. Germline V CDR1 and CDR2: LGHNA, YNFKEQ. V trimming: 0 bases; J trimming: 1 base; junction bases outside the gene matches: 16. The CDR3 length is 21 residues. Here the CDR3 reads CASSQELAGFYSSVGTDTQYF. The CDR3 DNA reads as TGTGCCAGCAGCCAAGAACTAGCGGGATTTTATTCAAGTGTCGGCACAGATACGCAGTATTTT.

The V gene is TRBV14, the J gene TRBJ2-5; perhaps TRBD1 as D (7 bases). With 3 bases removed from V and 4 bases from J, the gap between germline ends came to 12 bases. Germline values: CDR1 SGHDN, CDR2 FVKESK. There are 14 residues in the CDR3. CDR3 nucleotides: TGTGCCAGCAGCCATATTCAGGGGGGAGAGACCCAGTACTTC. Translation gives CASSHIQGGETQYF.

The V and J genes are TRBV5-6 and TRBJ2-7; D remains ambiguous. V was clipped by 2 bases and J by 7 bases, with 7 bases between them. The germline V gene encodes CDR1 SGHDT and CDR2 YYEEEE. This CDR3 is built from 11 residues. CDR3 sequence: CASSFSREQYF. CDR3 sequence (DNA): TGTGCCAGCAGCTTCTCGCGAGAGCAGTACTTC.

The chain combines TRBV7-9 with TRBJ1-1; D ambiguous. Germline lookup yields CDR1 SEHNR and CDR2 FQNEAQ (reference sequence). This CDR3 comprises 11 residues. V gave up 2 bases and J gave up 6 bases, with 4 bases separating them. The CDR3 coding sequence is TGTGCCAGCAGCTTATTGGCTGAAGCTTTCTTT. The encoded protein is CASSLLAEAFF.

The rearrangement joins TRBV2 to TRBJ2-3; 7 bases align to TRBD2. Germline V gives CDR1 SNHLY, CDR2 FYNNEI. V was pared by 7 bases and J by 5 bases, with 3 bases of the junction left unmatched. The CDR3 covers 12 residues. The chain's CDR3 is CASIGEGDTQYF. As DNA, the CDR3 is TGTGCCAGCATCGGGGAGGGAGATACGCAGTATTTT.

V gene TRBV6-5 combines with J gene TRBJ1-2; perhaps TRBD1 as D (5 bases). The CDR3 has 14 residues. Germline loops: CDR1 MNHEY, CDR2 SVGAGI. V was cut by 4 bases and J by 1 base, with 10 bases left in between. The CDR3 is CASSWGEDNYGYTF. DNA of the CDR3: TGTGCCAGCAGTTGGGGGGAGGATAACTATGGCTACACCTTC.

This clone rates as medium-sized. The J gene is TRBJ2-3, the V gene TRBV5-4, with D perhaps matching TRBD2 (5 bases). The CDR3 is 15 residues long. Trimming shortened V by 0 bases and J by 2 bases, and 10 bases separated the two germline ends. In germline, CDR1 is SGHNT, CDR2 YYREEE (reference sequence). The CDR3 nucleotides are TGTGCCAGCAGCTTGGGGGCGACTAACACAGATACGCAGTATTTT. Its translation is CASSLGATNTDTQYF.

This clone has just one count. The chain recombines TRBV4-3 with TRBJ1-5; the D is unclear. Germline assignment: CDR1 LGHNA and CDR2 YSLEER. CDR3 length: 15 amino acids. Trimming stripped 6 bases from V and 1 base from J, with 13 bases between. CDR3 nucleotide sequence: TGCGCCAGCAGTCACCGGGCCGCAAGCAATCAGCCCCAGCATTTT. Translated: CASSHRAASNQPQHF.

The chain links TRBV19 to TRBJ1-1, with a weak D call TRBD1 (5 bases). V lost 5 bases and J lost 0, with 10 bases in between. The germline CDR1 and CDR2 sequences are LNHDA and SQIVND (reference sequence). This CDR3 has 14 residues. CDR3: CASSLGRVNTEAFF. The CDR3 region has the DNA TGTGCCAGTAGTCTGGGCAGGGTGAACACTGAAGCTTTCTTT.

The rearrangement links TRBV9 to TRBJ1-2; 7 nucleotides agree with TRBD1. The V gene end was trimmed by 0 bases and the J gene end by 6 bases; junction bases not matched to a gene: 8. Germline CDR1 and CDR2: SGDLS and YYNGEE. This CDR3 is built from 15 residues. CDR3: CASSVGQGEMDGYTF. The DNA of the CDR3 is TGTGCCAGCAGCGTAGGACAGGGCGAAATGGATGGCTACACCTTC.